These 8 T cell receptor beta chains originate from one sample sequenced in a study of OX40 agonist ivuxolimab in advanced cancers. Clones were sequenced by immunoSEQ multiplex PCR, and TCRdb holds only the in-frame ones, with some missing. This sample carries 15,000 to 20,000 clones, around four fifths of them seen once, and the ten largest clones take about 10%. Sequenced here: CD4+ or CD8+ T cells sorted from blood, sampled in a trial of the OX40 agonist ivuxolimab. Source of these receptors: an adult with an advanced solid tumor such as melanoma, head and neck, liver or kidney cancer.

The chain uses TRBV6-5 and TRBJ2-5; 13 nucleotides agree with TRBD2. CDR1 and CDR2 from the germline V gene are MNHEY and SVGAGI. The CDR3 sequence is 15 residues long. J gave up 5 bases and V 6 bases, and 6 bases lay outside the gene matches. Here the CDR3 reads CASSSLAGGGETQYF. The CDR3 bases are TGTGCCAGCAGCTCACTAGCGGGAGGGGGGGAGACCCAGTACTTC.

The chain joins TRBV4-1 to TRBJ2-1, with a possible D match to TRBD2 (6 bases). The germline CDR1 and CDR2 sequences are MGHRA and YSYEKL. V lost 4 bases and J 4 bases, leaving 20 bases between the germline ends. The CDR3 consists of 17 residues. The CDR3 loop is CASSLRTSPGAYNEQFF. In DNA form, the CDR3 reads TGCGCCAGCAGCCTTCGAACCTCGCCGGGAGCGTACAATGAGCAGTTCTTC.

This clone was counted once. The chain uses TRBV7-9 and TRBJ2-1; TRBD2 aligns across 8 bases. The CDR3 consists of 14 residues. Germline V lookup: CDR1 SEHNR, CDR2 FQNEAQ (reference sequence). CDR3 amino acids: CALGEAGANNEQFF. The CDR3 region has the DNA TGTGCTTTAGGTGAAGCGGGAGCCAACAATGAGCAGTTCTTC. The variable domain in full, completed from reference TRBV7-9 and TRBJ2-1, reads DTGVSQNPRHKITKRGQNVTFRCDPISEHNRLYWYRQTLGQGPEFLTYFQNEAQLEKSRLLSDRFSAERPKGSFSTLEIQRTEQGDSAMYLCALGEAGANNEQFFGPGTRLTVL.

The CDR3 loop reads CASSLARNQPQHF. DNA for the CDR3: TGTGCCAGCAGCTTAGCCCGTAATCAGCCCCAGCATTTT. The chain joins TRBV7-8 to TRBJ1-5; D remains unclear. Germline V gene sequence: CDR1 SGHVS, CDR2 FQNEAQ. V was clipped by 0 bases and J by 4 bases, with 4 bases between them. The CDR3 is 13 amino acids.

CDR3 nucleotides: TGTGCCAGCAGCCTTCTCGGGACGGAGGTCGGCTATGGCTACACCTTC. This gives the protein CASSLLGTEVGYGYTF. The chain joins TRBV4-2 to TRBJ1-2; D might be TRBD1 (5 bases). The CDR3 is made up of 16 amino acids. V was shortened by 4 bases and J by 4 bases, with 19 bases between the two germline ends. The germline gives CDR1 LGHNA, CDR2 YNFKEQ.

As regards this clone: This could be a read error, since a much larger clone is one nucleotide away. The same CDR3 arises from other DNA sequences in this sample as well. The chain joins TRBV28 to TRBJ2-1, with 7 positions matching TRBD2. J lost 9 bases, V lost 5 bases, and 13 bases had no gene match. The CDR3 runs 15 residues. Germline assignment: CDR1 MDHEN and CDR2 SYDVKM. CDR3 sequence reads: CASSLAGLPTSEQFF. In DNA form, the CDR3 reads TGTGCCAGCAGTCTGGCGGGACTACCGACGAGTGAGCAGTTCTTC. Full variable domain (outside the CDR3, taken from reference TRBV28 and TRBJ2-1): DVKVTQSSRYLVKRTGEKVFLECVQDMDHENMFWYRQDPGLGLRLIYFSYDVKMKEKGDIPEGYSVSREKKERFSLILESASTNQTSMYLCASSLAGLPTSEQFFGPGTRLTVL.

J is TRBJ2-7 and V is TRBV2, with 7 bases matching TRBD2. The germline V gene encodes CDR1 SNHLY and CDR2 FYNNEI. The CDR3 is 15 residues long. The J segment lost 2 bases and the V segment lost 1 base, leaving 5 bases of the junction unmatched. CDR3 region: CASSEGGGPPYEQYF. CDR3 DNA sequence: TGTGCCAGCAGTGAAGGCGGGGGTCCCCCCTACGAGCAGTACTTC. Full variable domain (rest looked up from reference TRBV2 and TRBJ2-7): EPEVTQTPSHQVTQMGQEVILRCVPISNHLYFYWYRQILGQKVEFLVSFYNNEISEKSEIFDDQFSVERPDGSNFTLKIRSTKLEDSAMYFCASSEGGGPPYEQYFGPGTRLTVT.

The V call is TRBV4-1, the J call TRBJ2-1; tentatively, D is TRBD1 (5 bases). The CDR3 is made up of 16 amino acids. V shed 0 bases and J shed 4 bases, with 13 bases lying between them. Germline assignment: CDR1 MGHRA and CDR2 YSYEKL. The CDR3: CASSQDQGLGYNEQFF. CDR3 DNA: TGCGCCAGCAGCCAAGATCAGGGTCTCGGATACAATGAGCAGTTCTTC.